The sequence of this TCR beta chain was determined in a study of shared clonotypes between healthy human individuals. Study-level information: Three plates were used per donor for CD4 naive, three for CD4 memory, two for CD8 naive and one for CD8 memory.

General study findings and limits: A handful of donors shared around 5.2% of their naive CD4 clonotypes.

Cells designated naive CD8 were CD45RO-negative and were positively selected for CCR7, with terminally differentiated effector memory CD45RA+ cells excluded. The material for each subset, its genomic DNA, was split evenly across several immunoSEQ plates. Authors' processing steps: Filtering was not the same, since immunoSEQ gave junction-only sequences without quality scores. The data were produced by immunoSEQ multiplex PCR, yet TCRdb's version contains in-frame clones alone and is incomplete. The DNA was the basis for D and trimming; V, J and clone size are from that table. This table has a few million clones, roughly 93% appearing once. This clone is a singleton in its sample. What it binds is unknown. The CDR3 runs 17 residues. CDR1 SGHNT and CDR2 YENEEA come from the germline V gene. J gave up 7 bases and V 3 bases, and 14 bases lay outside the gene matches.

The V and J genes are TRBV11-3 and TRBJ2-1; 8 bases match TRBD1. Sequencing was carried out using naive CD8+ T cells from PBMCs. The source of this sequence is a man aged 18 to 29 in good health. Some clones in this sample may be carry-over from other donors' samples. The CDR3 nucleotides read TGTGCCAGCAGCTTGGACGGACAGGGAAGGGAGGCTAATGAGCAGTTCTTC. Translation gives CASSLDGQGREANEQFF.